This T cell receptor beta chain is from a study of PD-1 blockade in classical Hodgkin lymphoma. Indicated time point: cycle 4 day 1 (C4D1), after less than 7 weeks of nivolumab. Each and every patient relapsed after autologous stem cell transplantation, and patients got differing brentuximab vedotin exposure. Responses achieved at best were complete response, partial response or progressive disease. The CDR3 has 16 residues. V was pared by 1 base and J by 6 bases, with 18 bases between. Germline V gene sequence: CDR1 SGHRS, CDR2 YFSETQ. Only in-frame clones appear in the TCRdb table, and some are missing; sequencing was by immunoSEQ multiplex PCR. The repertoire has 57,000 or so clones, about 85% of them found once; the top ten carry less than 9%.

The specimen comprised peripheral blood mononuclear cells (PBMCs), sampled before the fourth cycle of nivolumab. This TCR was recovered from a human donor with classical Hodgkin lymphoma. The rearrangement links TRBV5-1 to TRBJ2-3; no reliable D call. The CDR3 DNA sequence: TGCGCCAGCAGCTTGTTCGGGCCTACGGTCACCGATACGCAGTATTTT. Its protein product is CASSLFGPTVTDTQYF.